This T cell receptor beta chain was profiled in a study of T cells expressing NK-cell markers. On this clonotype: Its antigen is unknown.

The CDR3 totals 14 residues. Germline V gene sequence: CDR1 SGDLS, CDR2 YYNGEE. TCRdb reanalyzed the 5' RACE reads and collapses them to one entry per CDR3 protein, without DNA. Its clone listing holds about 260,000 distinct CDR3 sequences. The study's findings and limits: There remained a lack of clarity about HCMV specificity of expanded NKG2C+ T cell clones.

Material: blood T cells: a sorted CD56 or NKG2C T cell subset, CD4+ or CD8+ T cells, or bulk PBMC T cells (not recorded which). The TCR comes from a man aged 18 to 29 in good health. The chain uses TRBV9 and TRBJ2-5; the D call of TRBD2 rests on TCRdb alone, since no DNA is present to check it. CDR3 protein: CASNVNGKAETQYF.